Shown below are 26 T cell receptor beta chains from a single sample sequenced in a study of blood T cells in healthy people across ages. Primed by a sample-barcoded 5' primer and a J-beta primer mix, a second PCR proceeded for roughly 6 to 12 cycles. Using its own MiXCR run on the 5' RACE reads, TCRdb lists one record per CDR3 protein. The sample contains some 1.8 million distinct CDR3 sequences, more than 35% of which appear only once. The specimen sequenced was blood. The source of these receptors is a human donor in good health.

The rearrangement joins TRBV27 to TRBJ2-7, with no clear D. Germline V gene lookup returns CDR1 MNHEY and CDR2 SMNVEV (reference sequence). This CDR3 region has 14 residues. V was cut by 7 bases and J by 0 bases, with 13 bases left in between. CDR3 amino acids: CASKAGLSSYEQYF. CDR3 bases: TGTGCCAGCAAAGCAGGCTTGAGCTCCTACGAGCAGTACTTC.

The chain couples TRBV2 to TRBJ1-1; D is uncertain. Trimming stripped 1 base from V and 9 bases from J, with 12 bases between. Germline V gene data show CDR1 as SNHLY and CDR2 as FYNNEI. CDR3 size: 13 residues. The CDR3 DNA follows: TGTGCCAGCAGTGAAGACACGCCTTTAAAAGCTTTCTTT. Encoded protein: CASSEDTPLKAFF.

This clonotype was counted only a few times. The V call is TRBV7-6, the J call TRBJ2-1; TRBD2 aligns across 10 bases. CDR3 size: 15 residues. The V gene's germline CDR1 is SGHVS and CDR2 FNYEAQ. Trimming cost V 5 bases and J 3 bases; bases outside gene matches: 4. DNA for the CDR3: TGTGCCAGCAGCACCGGGACTAGCGACTACAATGAGCAGTTCTTC. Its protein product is CASSTGTSDYNEQFF.

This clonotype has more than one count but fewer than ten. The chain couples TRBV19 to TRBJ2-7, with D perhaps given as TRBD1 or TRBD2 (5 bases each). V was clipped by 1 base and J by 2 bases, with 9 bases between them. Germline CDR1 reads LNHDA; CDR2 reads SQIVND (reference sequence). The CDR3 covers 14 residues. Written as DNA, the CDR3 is TGTGCCAGTAGTATAGGGGACGGAACCTACGAGCAGTACTTC. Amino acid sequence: CASSIGDGTYEQYF.

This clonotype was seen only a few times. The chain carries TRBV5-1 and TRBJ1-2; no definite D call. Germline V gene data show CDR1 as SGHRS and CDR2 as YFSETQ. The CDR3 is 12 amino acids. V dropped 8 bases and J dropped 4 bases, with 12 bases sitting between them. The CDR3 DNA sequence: TGCGCCAGTAGGACGGGTGTCTATGGCTACACCTTC. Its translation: CASRTGVYGYTF.

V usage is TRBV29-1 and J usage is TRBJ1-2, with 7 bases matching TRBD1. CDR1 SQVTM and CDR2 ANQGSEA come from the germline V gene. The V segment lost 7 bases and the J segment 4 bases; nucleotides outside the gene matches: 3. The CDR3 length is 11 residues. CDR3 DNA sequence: TGCAGCGCAACAGGGGCCTATGGCTACACCTTC. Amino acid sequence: CSATGAYGYTF.

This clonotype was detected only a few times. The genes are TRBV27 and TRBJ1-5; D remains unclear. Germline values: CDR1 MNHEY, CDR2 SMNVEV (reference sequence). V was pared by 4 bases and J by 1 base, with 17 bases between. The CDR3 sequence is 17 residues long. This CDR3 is CASSSYYGAASNQPQHF. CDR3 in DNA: TGTGCCAGCAGTTCCTACTATGGCGCGGCAAGCAATCAGCCCCAGCATTTT.

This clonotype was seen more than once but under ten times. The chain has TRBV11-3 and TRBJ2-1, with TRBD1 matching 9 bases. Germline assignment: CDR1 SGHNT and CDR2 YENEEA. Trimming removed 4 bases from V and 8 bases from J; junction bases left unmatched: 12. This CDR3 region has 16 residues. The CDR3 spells CASSSTGTGSGDEQFF. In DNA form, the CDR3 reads TGTGCCAGCAGCTCCACCGGGACAGGGTCTGGGGATGAGCAGTTCTTC. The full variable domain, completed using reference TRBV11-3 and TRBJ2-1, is EAGVVQSPRYKIIEKKQPVAFWCNPISGHNTLYWYLQNLGQGPELLIRYENEEAVDDSQLPKDRFSAERLKGVDSTLKIQPAELGDSAVYLCASSSTGTGSGDEQFFGPGTRLTVL.

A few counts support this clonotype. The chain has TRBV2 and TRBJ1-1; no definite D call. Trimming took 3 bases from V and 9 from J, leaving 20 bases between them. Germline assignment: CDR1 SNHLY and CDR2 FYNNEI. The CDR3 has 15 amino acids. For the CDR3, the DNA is TGTGCCAGCAGTGAGCCGGGTTTGAAAACGAAAAAAGCTTTCTTT. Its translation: CASSEPGLKTKKAFF.

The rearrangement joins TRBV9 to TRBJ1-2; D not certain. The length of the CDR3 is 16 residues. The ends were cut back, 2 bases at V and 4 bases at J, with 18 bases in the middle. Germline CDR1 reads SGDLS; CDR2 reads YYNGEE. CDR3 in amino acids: CASSVARTDPTYGYTF. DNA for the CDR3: TGTGCCAGCAGCGTGGCGCGGACCGACCCGACCTATGGCTACACCTTC.

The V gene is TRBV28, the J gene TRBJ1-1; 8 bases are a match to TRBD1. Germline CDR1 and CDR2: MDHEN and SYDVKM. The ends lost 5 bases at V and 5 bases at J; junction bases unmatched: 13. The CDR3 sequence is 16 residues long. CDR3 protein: CASSRTGGGARTEAFF. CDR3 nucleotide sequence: TGTGCCAGCAGTCGCACAGGGGGTGGTGCAAGAACTGAAGCTTTCTTT.

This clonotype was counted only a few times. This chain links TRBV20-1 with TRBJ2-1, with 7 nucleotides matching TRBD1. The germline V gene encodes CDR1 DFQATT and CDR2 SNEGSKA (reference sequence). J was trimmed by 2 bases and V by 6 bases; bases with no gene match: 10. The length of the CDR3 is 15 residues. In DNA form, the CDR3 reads TGCAGTGCACCGAACAGGGGATGGACCTACAATGAGCAGTTCTTC. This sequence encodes CSAPNRGWTYNEQFF.

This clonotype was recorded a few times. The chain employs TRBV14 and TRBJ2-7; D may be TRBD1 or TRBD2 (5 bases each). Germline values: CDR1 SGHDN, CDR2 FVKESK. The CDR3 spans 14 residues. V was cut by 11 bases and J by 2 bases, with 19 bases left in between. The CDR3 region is CASKERGEAYEQYF. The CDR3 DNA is TGTGCCTCAAAAGAGAGAGGGGAAGCCTACGAGCAGTACTTC. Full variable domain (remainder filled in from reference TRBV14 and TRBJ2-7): EAGVTQFPSHSVIEKGQTVTLRCDPISGHDNLYWYRRVMGKEIKFLLHFVKESKQDESGMPNNRFLAERTGGTYSTLKVQPAELEDSGVYFCASKERGEAYEQYFGPGTRLTVT.

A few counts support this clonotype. The CDR3 sequence is CASSLGLGDRPVRELFF. The CDR3 nucleotides read TGTGCCAGCAGCTTAGGTCTTGGAGACCGACCAGTTAGGGAGCTGTTTTTT. V and J are TRBV7-2 and TRBJ2-2; D uncertain. The germline V gene encodes CDR1 SGHTA and CDR2 FQGNSA. The CDR3 sequence is 17 residues long. The V gene lost 1 base and the J gene lost 9 bases, with 21 bases spanning the gap. Full variable domain (missing parts from reference TRBV7-2 and TRBJ2-2): GAGVSQSPSNKVTEKGKDVELRCDPISGHTALYWYRQSLGQGLEFLIYFQGNSAPDKSGLPSDRFSAERTGGSVSTLTIQRTQQEDSAVYLCASSLGLGDRPVRELFFGEGSRLTVL.

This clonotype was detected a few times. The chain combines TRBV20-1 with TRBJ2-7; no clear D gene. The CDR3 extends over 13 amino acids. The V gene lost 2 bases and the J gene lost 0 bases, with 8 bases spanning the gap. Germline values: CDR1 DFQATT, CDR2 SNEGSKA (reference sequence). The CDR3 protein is CSARPTNSYEQYF. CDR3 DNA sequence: TGCAGTGCTAGACCCACCAACTCCTACGAGCAGTACTTC.

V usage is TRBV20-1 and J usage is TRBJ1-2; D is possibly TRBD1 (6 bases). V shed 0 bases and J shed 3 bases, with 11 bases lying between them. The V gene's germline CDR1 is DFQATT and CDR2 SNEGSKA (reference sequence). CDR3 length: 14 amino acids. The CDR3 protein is CSARDRRGHYGYTF. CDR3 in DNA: TGCAGTGCTAGAGATCGCAGGGGCCACTATGGCTACACCTTC.

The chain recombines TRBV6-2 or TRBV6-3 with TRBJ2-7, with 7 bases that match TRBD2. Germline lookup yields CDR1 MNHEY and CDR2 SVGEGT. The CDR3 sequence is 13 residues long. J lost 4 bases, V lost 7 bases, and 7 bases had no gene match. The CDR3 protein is CASKPLRGYEQYF. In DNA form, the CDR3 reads TGTGCCAGCAAACCCTTGCGGGGGTACGAGCAGTACTTC.

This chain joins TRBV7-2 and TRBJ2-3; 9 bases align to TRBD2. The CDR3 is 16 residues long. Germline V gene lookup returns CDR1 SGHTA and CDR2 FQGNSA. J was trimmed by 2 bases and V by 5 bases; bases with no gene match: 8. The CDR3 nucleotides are TGTGCCAGCAGCCGAAGCGGGGGGAGCTACACAGATACGCAGTATTTT. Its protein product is CASSRSGGSYTDTQYF. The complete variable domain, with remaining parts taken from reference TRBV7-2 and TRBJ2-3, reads GAGVSQSPSNKVTEKGKDVELRCDPISGHTALYWYRQSLGQGLEFLIYFQGNSAPDKSGLPSDRFSAERTGGSVSTLTIQRTQQEDSAVYLCASSRSGGSYTDTQYFGPGTRLTVL.

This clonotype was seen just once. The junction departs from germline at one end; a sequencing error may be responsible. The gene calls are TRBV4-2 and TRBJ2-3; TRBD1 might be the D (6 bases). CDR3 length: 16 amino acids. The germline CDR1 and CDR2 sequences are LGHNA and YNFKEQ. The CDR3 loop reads CASGQSPAGGTDTQYF. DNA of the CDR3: TGTGCCAGCGGCCAGAGCCCGGCAGGGGGCACAGATACGCAGTATTTT.

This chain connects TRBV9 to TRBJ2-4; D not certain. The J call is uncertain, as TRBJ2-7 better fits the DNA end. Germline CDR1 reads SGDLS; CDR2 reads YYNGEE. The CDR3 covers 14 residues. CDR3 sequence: CASSVEAGPYEQYF. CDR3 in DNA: TGTGCCAGCAGCGTAGAGGCAGGCCCCTACGAGCAGTACTTC.

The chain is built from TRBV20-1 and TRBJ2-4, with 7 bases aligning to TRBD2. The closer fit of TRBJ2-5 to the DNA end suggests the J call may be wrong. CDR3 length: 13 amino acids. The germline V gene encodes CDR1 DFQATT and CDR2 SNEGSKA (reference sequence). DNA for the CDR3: TGCAGTGCTAGAAGGAGGGGAGGGGAGACCCAGTACTTC. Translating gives CSARRRGGETQYF.

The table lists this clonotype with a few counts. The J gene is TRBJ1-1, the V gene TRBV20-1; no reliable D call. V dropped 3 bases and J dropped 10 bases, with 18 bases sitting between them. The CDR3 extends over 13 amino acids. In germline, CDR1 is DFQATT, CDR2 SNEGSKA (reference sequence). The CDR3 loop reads CSASSNYGESAFF. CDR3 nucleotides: TGCAGTGCTAGTTCTAACTATGGGGAATCAGCTTTCTTT.

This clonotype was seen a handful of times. The CDR3, as DNA: TGTGCCATCAGTGAACAGGGGGGAGATCATGGCTACACCTTC. Translated, it gives CAISEQGGDHGYTF. The chain employs TRBV10-3 and TRBJ1-2, with TRBD1 matching 8 bases. V lost 3 bases and J lost 6; bases outside the gene matches: 6. CDR3 size: 14 residues. CDR1 is ENHRY, CDR2 SYGVKD, per germline.

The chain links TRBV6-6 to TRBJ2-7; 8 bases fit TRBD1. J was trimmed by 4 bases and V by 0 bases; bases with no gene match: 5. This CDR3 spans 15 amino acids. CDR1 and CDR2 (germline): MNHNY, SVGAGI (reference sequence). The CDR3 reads CASSYSRQGKYEQYF. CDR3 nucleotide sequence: TGTGCCAGCAGTTACTCGAGACAGGGGAAATACGAGCAGTACTTC.

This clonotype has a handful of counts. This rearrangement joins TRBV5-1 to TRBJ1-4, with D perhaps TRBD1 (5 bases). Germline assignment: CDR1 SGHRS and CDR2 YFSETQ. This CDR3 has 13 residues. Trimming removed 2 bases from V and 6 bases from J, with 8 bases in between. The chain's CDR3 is CASSFAGDEKLFF. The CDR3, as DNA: TGCGCCAGCAGCTTCGCGGGGGATGAAAAACTGTTTTTT.

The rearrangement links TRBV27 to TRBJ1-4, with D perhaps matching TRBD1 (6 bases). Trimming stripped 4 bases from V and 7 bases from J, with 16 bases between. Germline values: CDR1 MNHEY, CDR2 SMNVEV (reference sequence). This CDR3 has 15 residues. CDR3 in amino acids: CASSSLGGAFEKLFF. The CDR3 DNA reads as TGTGCCAGCAGTTCCCTCGGGGGCGCTTTTGAAAAACTGTTTTTT.